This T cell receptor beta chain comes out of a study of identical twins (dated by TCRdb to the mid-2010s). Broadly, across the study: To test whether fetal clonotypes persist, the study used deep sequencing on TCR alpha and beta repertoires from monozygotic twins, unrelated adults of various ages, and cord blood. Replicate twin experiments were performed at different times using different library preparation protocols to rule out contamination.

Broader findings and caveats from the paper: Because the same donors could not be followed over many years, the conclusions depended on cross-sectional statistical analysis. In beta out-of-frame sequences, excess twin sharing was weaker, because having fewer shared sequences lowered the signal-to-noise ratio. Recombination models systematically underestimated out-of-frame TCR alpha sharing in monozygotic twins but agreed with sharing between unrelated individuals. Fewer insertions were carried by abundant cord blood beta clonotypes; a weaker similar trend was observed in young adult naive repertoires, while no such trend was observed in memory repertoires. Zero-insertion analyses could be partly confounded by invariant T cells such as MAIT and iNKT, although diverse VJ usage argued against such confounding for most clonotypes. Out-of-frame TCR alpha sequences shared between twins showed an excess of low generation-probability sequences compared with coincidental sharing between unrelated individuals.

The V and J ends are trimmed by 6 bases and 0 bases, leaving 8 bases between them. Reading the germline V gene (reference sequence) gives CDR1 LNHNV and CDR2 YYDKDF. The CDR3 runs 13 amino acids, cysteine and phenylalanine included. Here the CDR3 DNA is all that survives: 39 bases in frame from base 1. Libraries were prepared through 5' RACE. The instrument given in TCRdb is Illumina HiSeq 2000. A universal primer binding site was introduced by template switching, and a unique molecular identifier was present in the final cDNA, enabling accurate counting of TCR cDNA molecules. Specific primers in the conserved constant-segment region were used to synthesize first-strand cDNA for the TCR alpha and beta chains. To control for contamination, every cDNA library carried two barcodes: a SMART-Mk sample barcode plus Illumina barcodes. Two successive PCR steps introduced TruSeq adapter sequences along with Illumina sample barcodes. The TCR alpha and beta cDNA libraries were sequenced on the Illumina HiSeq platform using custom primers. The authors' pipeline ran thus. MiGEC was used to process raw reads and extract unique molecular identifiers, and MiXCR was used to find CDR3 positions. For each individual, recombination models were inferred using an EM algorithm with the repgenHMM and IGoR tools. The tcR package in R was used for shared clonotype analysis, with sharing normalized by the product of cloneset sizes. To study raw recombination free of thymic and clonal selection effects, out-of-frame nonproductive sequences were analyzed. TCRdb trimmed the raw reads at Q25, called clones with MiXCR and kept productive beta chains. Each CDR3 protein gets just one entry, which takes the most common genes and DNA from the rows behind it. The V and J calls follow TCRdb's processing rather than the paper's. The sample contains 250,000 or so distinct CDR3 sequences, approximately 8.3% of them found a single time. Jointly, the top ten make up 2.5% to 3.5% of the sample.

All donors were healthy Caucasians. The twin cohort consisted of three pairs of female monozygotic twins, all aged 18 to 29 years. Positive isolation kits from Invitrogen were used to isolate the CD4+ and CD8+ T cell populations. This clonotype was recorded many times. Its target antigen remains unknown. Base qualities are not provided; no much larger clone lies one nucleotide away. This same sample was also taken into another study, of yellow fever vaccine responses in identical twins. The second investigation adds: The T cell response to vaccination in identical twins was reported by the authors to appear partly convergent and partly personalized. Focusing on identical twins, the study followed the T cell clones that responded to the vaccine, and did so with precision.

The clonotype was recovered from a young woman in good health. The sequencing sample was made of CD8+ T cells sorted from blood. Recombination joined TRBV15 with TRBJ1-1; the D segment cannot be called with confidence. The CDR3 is CATSLVVNTEAFF. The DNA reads TGTGCCACCAGTCTCGTAGTGAACACTGAAGCTTTCTTT.